These 23 T cell receptor beta chains were sequenced from one sample in a study of T cell repertoires in cytomegalovirus infection. These receptors' antigens are unknown. TCRdb fed the reads into MiXCR, producing one record per CDR3 protein. Of fewer than 900,000 distinct CDR3 sequences in the sample, about 28% were seen once. Sequencing used cultured CD8+ T cells from PBMCs, obtained from culture after CMV antigen stimulation. The receptor source for this set is a human donor in good health (CMV status not recorded). Some clones in this sample may be carry-over from other donors' samples.

This rearrangement joins TRBV7-3 to TRBJ2-5; D possibly uses TRBD1 or TRBD2 (5 bases each). From germline, CDR1 is SGHTA and CDR2 FQGTGA. V was cut by 4 bases and J by 1 base, with 13 bases left in between. The CDR3 runs to 15 residues. The CDR3 sequence is CASSSGTNSQETQYF. The CDR3 DNA sequence: TGTGCCAGCAGCTCCGGGACCAATTCCCAAGAGACCCAGTACTTC.

The rearrangement uses TRBV27 and TRBJ1-2, with D unresolved. CDR1 is MNHEY, CDR2 SMNVEV, per germline (reference sequence). CDR3 length equals 15 residues. V was clipped by 3 bases and J by 4 bases, with 15 bases between them. CDR3 sequence: CASSLGARAAYGYTF. The CDR3 coding sequence is TGTGCCAGCAGTTTGGGTGCGAGGGCAGCCTATGGCTACACCTTC.

The gene calls are TRBV7-9 and TRBJ2-5, with D unresolved. Trimming cost V 4 bases and J 3 bases, with 12 bases left between them. This CDR3 contains 14 residues. Germline V CDR1 and CDR2: SEHNR, FQNEAQ (reference sequence). The CDR3 region is CASSSPERKETQYF. The CDR3 DNA follows: TGTGCCAGCAGCTCCCCCGAGAGAAAAGAGACCCAGTACTTC.

This clonotype was counted only a few times. The gene calls are TRBV3-1 and TRBJ2-7, with unresolved D. Germline V gene sequence: CDR1 LGHDT, CDR2 YNNKEL (reference sequence). Trimming left V 2 bases short and J 3 bases short, with 5 bases between. CDR3 length: 12 amino acids. CDR3 residues: CASSQYLYEQYF. The CDR3 region has the DNA TGTGCCAGCAGCCAATACCTCTACGAGCAGTACTTC.

This clonotype was counted only a few times. The rearrangement joins TRBV25-1 to TRBJ1-5; no reliable D call. The V gene's germline CDR1 is MGHDK and CDR2 SYGVNS. V was pared by 5 bases and J by 6 bases, with 23 bases between. This CDR3 is 17 amino acids long. The CDR3 coding sequence is TGTGCCAGCAGTCCAATAGCCCCTTCCGTAGCGAGTCAGCCCCAGCATTTT. As protein: CASSPIAPSVASQPQHF.

This clonotype has a handful of counts. This chain links TRBV7-9 with TRBJ2-1, with D possibly matching TRBD2 (5 bases). Trimming stripped 1 base from V and 5 bases from J, with 12 bases between. The CDR3 is 15 residues long. Per the germline V gene, CDR1 is SEHNR and CDR2 is FQNEAQ (reference sequence). The CDR3 region is CASSLGGLRDNEQFF. The CDR3 DNA is TGTGCCAGCAGCTTAGGCGGGCTGAGGGACAATGAGCAGTTCTTC.

V usage is TRBV29-1 and J usage is TRBJ2-5; D call uncertain. The CDR3 covers 14 residues. Trimming took off 2 bases at V and 1 base at J, with 11 bases between the two ends. CDR1 is SQVTM, CDR2 ANQGSEA, per germline. CDR3 in DNA: TGCAGCGTTGAACAGTCGTGGCCCCAAGAGACCCAGTACTTC. It is translated as CSVEQSWPQETQYF.

The chain is built from TRBV14 and TRBJ2-2; 10 bases line up with TRBD1. The CDR3 has 15 residues. With 4 bases clipped from V and 5 bases from J, the junction kept 4 bases outside the gene matches. Germline V gene lookup returns CDR1 SGHDN and CDR2 FVKESK. This chain's CDR3 is CASSLRQGATGELFF. CDR3 nucleotide sequence: TGTGCCAGCAGCCTGAGACAGGGGGCGACCGGGGAGCTGTTTTTT. Together with reference TRBV14 and TRBJ2-2, the CDR3 gives the full variable domain: EAGVTQFPSHSVIEKGQTVTLRCDPISGHDNLYWYRRVMGKEIKFLLHFVKESKQDESGMPNNRFLAERTGGTYSTLKVQPAELEDSGVYFCASSLRQGATGELFFGEGSRLTVL.

This clonotype has just a few counts. V usage is TRBV7-9 and J usage is TRBJ1-2; D not resolved. Between the trimmed V and J ends, which lost 5 bases and 8 bases, there was a span of 15 bases. The germline V gene has CDR1 SEHNR and CDR2 FQNEAQ (reference sequence). CDR3 length: 13 amino acids. In DNA, the CDR3 is TGTGCCAGCAGCCGTCCTGAGGCTCAAGGCTACACCTTC. Amino acid sequence: CASSRPEAQGYTF.

This clonotype was picked up a small number of times. V is TRBV7-6 and J is TRBJ2-5; maybe TRBD2 (6 bases). Germline V gene lookup returns CDR1 SGHVS and CDR2 FNYEAQ. V gave up 1 base and J gave up 4 bases, with 10 bases separating them. This CDR3 is 14 amino acids long. The CDR3 region is CASSLVQAGETQYF. DNA of the CDR3: TGTGCCAGCAGCTTAGTTCAAGCGGGAGAGACCCAGTACTTC. The whole variable domain, remainder taken from reference TRBV7-6 and TRBJ2-5, is GAGVSQSPRYKVTKRGQDVALRCDPISGHVSLYWYRQALGQGPEFLTYFNYEAQQDKSGLPNDRFSAERPEGSISTLTIQRTEQRDSAMYRCASSLVQAGETQYFGPGTRLLVL.

The chain recombines TRBV28 with TRBJ1-6, with D perhaps TRBD1 (5 bases). This CDR3 is 14 amino acids long. Trimming took off 4 bases at V and 10 bases at J, with 14 bases between the two ends. Per the germline V gene, CDR1 is MDHEN and CDR2 is SYDVKM. CDR3 region: CASSSRDSQSPLHF. Here the CDR3 DNA reads TGTGCCAGCAGTTCCCGGGACTCACAATCACCCCTCCACTTT.

This sequence joins TRBV4-3 and TRBJ1-3; TRBD1 matches 7 bases. Germline values: CDR1 LGHNA, CDR2 YSLEER. The V gene end was trimmed by 3 bases and the J gene end by 2 bases; junction bases not matched to a gene: 13. The CDR3 totals 18 residues. The CDR3: CASSQLIIQGRAGNTIYF. In DNA form, the CDR3 reads TGCGCCAGCAGCCAGCTAATAATACAGGGGAGAGCTGGAAACACCATATATTTT.

This clonotype appeared a few times. The chain joins TRBV7-2 to TRBJ2-1; D uncertain. CDR3 length: 12 amino acids. Trimming removed 6 bases at V and 9 bases at J, with 12 bases between. CDR1 is SGHTA, CDR2 FQGNSA, per germline. The CDR3 reads CASSIATSEQFF. The CDR3 DNA reads as TGTGCCAGCAGTATAGCTACTTCTGAGCAGTTCTTC.

This chain uses TRBV19 with TRBJ2-2; a weak D match, TRBD1 (6 bases). This CDR3 contains 14 residues. V lost 5 bases, J lost 6 bases, and 13 bases lay in between. Germline lookup yields CDR1 LNHDA and CDR2 SQIVND (reference sequence). This chain's CDR3 is CASSARGPAGELFF. CDR3 in DNA: TGTGCCAGTAGTGCCAGGGGTCCGGCCGGGGAGCTGTTTTTT.

The V and J genes are TRBV7-9 and TRBJ2-7; D assignment may be TRBD1 or TRBD2 (5 bases each). The CDR3 is 16 residues long. The V end was cut by 0 bases, the J end by 5 bases, with 17 bases between. Germline V gene data show CDR1 as SEHNR and CDR2 as FQNEAQ (reference sequence). The CDR3 coding sequence is TGTGCCAGCAGCTTAGCGCAAAGGGACCCAACCCACGAGCAGTACTTC. Its translation: CASSLAQRDPTHEQYF.

The chain joins TRBV7-3 to TRBJ2-6; 7 bases map to TRBD1. The CDR3 is 20 amino acids. The germline CDR1 and CDR2 sequences are SGHTA and FQGTGA. With 6 bases clipped from V and 3 bases from J, the junction kept 20 bases outside the gene matches. CDR3 in amino acids: CASSLLAPTGLNFGANVLTF. The CDR3 DNA reads TGTGCCAGCAGTCTTCTAGCCCCGACAGGGTTGAACTTTGGGGCCAACGTCCTGACTTTC.

V usage is TRBV12-3 or TRBV12-4 and J usage is TRBJ2-7; D is undetermined. CDR3 length equals 14 residues. V was pared by 2 bases and J by 5 bases, with 13 bases between. The CDR3: CASSLMNRSDEQYF. The CDR3 nucleotides are TGTGCCAGCAGTTTAATGAATCGTAGTGACGAGCAGTACTTC.

The chain combines TRBV24-1 with TRBJ2-3; 8 bases match TRBD1. V was clipped by 3 bases and J by 1 base; unmatched bases: 2. The CDR3 is 15 residues long. CDR1 and CDR2 from the germline V gene are KGHDR and SFDVKD. CDR3 bases: TGTGCCACCAGTGATCCGGACAGGGGCACAGATACGCAGTATTTT. Its translation is CATSDPDRGTDTQYF.

The V gene is TRBV10-3, the J gene TRBJ1-2; D is ambiguous. The germline V gene has CDR1 ENHRY and CDR2 SYGVKD. This CDR3 contains 14 residues. V was pared by 0 bases and J by 2 bases, with 7 bases between. CDR3 sequence: CAISESGANYGYTF. The CDR3 DNA reads as TGTGCCATCAGTGAGTCAGGCGCCAACTATGGCTACACCTTC.

The gene calls are TRBV6-1 and TRBJ2-7; TRBD2 matches 12 bases. The V and J ends lost 6 bases and 2 bases, in that order; junction bases with no gene match: 8. In germline, CDR1 is MNHNS, CDR2 SASEGT. CDR3 size: 16 residues. CDR3 nucleotides: TGTGCCAGCAGCGTCGGCAGACTAGCGGGGGCCTACGAGCAGTACTTC. Encoded protein: CASSVGRLAGAYEQYF.

The chain combines TRBV7-8 with TRBJ2-1; 7 bases are shared with TRBD2. Germline V gene data show CDR1 as SGHVS and CDR2 as FQNEAQ. This CDR3 has 15 amino acids. Unmatched junction bases numbered 4, after V lost 1 base and J lost 4 bases. The CDR3 sequence: CASSLVQGGYNEQFF. The DNA of the CDR3 is TGTGCCAGCAGCTTAGTTCAGGGAGGGTACAATGAGCAGTTCTTC.

The chain joins TRBV18 to TRBJ2-7; unclear D gene. V lost 0 bases to trimming and J lost 6 bases, with 9 bases between them. The CDR3 runs to 13 residues. Germline-derived CDR1 and CDR2 are KGHSH and LQKENI. Here the CDR3 DNA reads TGTGCCAGCTCACCACCGTACGAGGTCGAGCAGTACTTC. Its translation is CASSPPYEVEQYF.

The chain is built from TRBV6-1 and TRBJ1-1; a weak D match, TRBD1 (6 bases). V lost 6 bases and J 6 bases, leaving 17 bases between the germline ends. The CDR3 consists of 14 residues. Per germline, CDR1 MNHNS and CDR2 SASEGT. The CDR3 DNA reads as TGTGCCAGCAGGGATGGTCCAGGGGCTCCTGAAGCTTTCTTT. Its protein is CASRDGPGAPEAFF.